Following are 7 T cell receptor beta chains from one sample sequenced in a study of identical twins. TCRdb reanalysed the 5' RACE reads using MiXCR and keeps one entry per CDR3 protein. The sample shows some 710,000 distinct CDR3 sequences, around 6.1% of them seen only once. Sequenced: naive T cells sorted from blood. These receptor sequences come from a man aged 18 to 30 in good health.

This clonotype was seen many times. The chain couples TRBV6-2 or TRBV6-3 to TRBJ2-7; 7 bases agree with TRBD2. The V and J ends lost 2 bases and 0 bases, in that order; junction bases with no gene match: 7. Germline V gene sequence: CDR1 MNHEY, CDR2 SVGEGT. The CDR3 spans 16 residues. CDR3 sequence: CASSYPTGRPSYEQYF. DNA of the CDR3: TGTGCCAGCAGTTACCCCACCGGGAGGCCCTCCTACGAGCAGTACTTC.

The chain has TRBV6-2 or TRBV6-3 and TRBJ1-4; tentative D call: TRBD1 (5 bases). CDR1 and CDR2 from the germline V gene are MNHEY and SVGEGT. Trimming removed 6 bases at V and 4 bases at J, with 24 bases between. CDR3 length: 18 amino acids. The chain's CDR3 is CASSQLPVRALDNEKLFF. The CDR3 DNA reads TGTGCCAGCAGCCAACTCCCCGTCAGGGCTTTGGATAATGAAAAACTGTTTTTT.

This clonotype has ten or more counts. The chain combines TRBV20-1 with TRBJ2-3, with unresolved D. Between the trimmed V and J ends, which lost 0 bases and 2 bases, there was a span of 9 bases. The CDR3 runs 14 residues. Germline-derived CDR1 and CDR2 are DFQATT and SNEGSKA (reference sequence). DNA for the CDR3: TGCAGTGCTAGAGATCTAGTGATCACAGATACGCAGTATTTT. Translation: CSARDLVITDTQYF.

The genes are TRBV12-3 or TRBV12-4 and TRBJ2-2; D perhaps matches TRBD2 (6 bases). V lost 7 bases to trimming and J lost 4 bases, with 16 bases between them. The CDR3 loop spans 15 amino acids. The CDR3 region is CASTEEAGSTGELFF. As DNA, the CDR3 is TGTGCCAGCACCGAGGAGGCGGGATCCACCGGGGAGCTGTTTTTT.

This clonotype was seen a few times. V is TRBV11-2 and J is TRBJ2-1, with 9 bases fitting TRBD2. The V and J ends lost 2 bases and 7 bases, in that order; junction bases with no gene match: 15. This CDR3 spans 18 amino acids. The germline V gene encodes CDR1 SGHAT and CDR2 FQNNGV. CDR3 bases: TGTGCCAGCAGCTTAATAGCGGGAGCATGGGATTTAATAAATGAGCAGTTCTTC. Encoded protein: CASSLIAGAWDLINEQFF. The whole variable domain, remainder taken from reference TRBV11-2 and TRBJ2-1, is EAGVAQSPRYKIIEKRQSVAFWCNPISGHATLYWYQQILGQGPKLLIQFQNNGVVDDSQLPKDRFSAERLKGVDSTLKIQPAKLEDSAVYLCASSLIAGAWDLINEQFFGPGTRLTVL.

This chain connects TRBV11-3 to TRBJ2-2; tentatively, D is TRBD1 (5 bases). Per the germline V gene, CDR1 is SGHNT and CDR2 is YENEEA. The CDR3 has 16 residues. The ends were cut back, 6 bases at V and 0 bases at J, with 14 bases in the middle. CDR3 amino acids: CASSLNDRPNTGELFF. The CDR3 DNA sequence: TGTGCCAGCAGTCTTAACGACAGACCGAACACCGGGGAGCTGTTTTTT.

This clonotype was found many times. V is TRBV12-3 or TRBV12-4 and J is TRBJ1-5, with 8 bases fitting TRBD1. V gave up 3 bases and J gave up 5 bases; unmatched junction bases: 12. The CDR3 has 17 amino acids. The CDR3 coding sequence is TGTGCCAGCAGTTTTCGGTCTGTCAGGGGGCTAGATCAGCCCCAGCATTTT. This encodes CASSFRSVRGLDQPQHF.